These 15 T cell receptor beta chains share one sample of origin, sequenced in a study of radiotherapy plus CTLA-4 blockade in lung cancer (dated by TCRdb to 2016 to 2019). Library prep was done by the immunoSEQ multiplex PCR assay. Imported from immuneACCESS, the table was reduced by TCRdb to in-frame sequences with V and J called. These copies leave out some clones; in studies compared against another copy, an unresolved V gene accounts for under half, and the cause of the remainder is not known. In this sample the table shows 55,000 to 65,000 clones, around 69% of which occur a single time. The ten most abundant clones make up 2.9% of the sample. This specimen consisted of peripheral blood, obtained from a patient treated with radiotherapy plus ipilimumab. These receptors were collected from a human donor with non-small cell lung cancer who had a complete response to radiotherapy plus ipilimumab.

This sequence joins TRBV28 and TRBJ1-4; a possible D gene is TRBD1 (5 bases). Per germline, CDR1 MDHEN and CDR2 SYDVKM. The CDR3 consists of 13 residues. Trimming stripped 11 bases from V and 7 bases from J, with 17 bases between. The CDR3 reads CAGGGGAGEKLFF. CDR3 bases: TGTGCCGGGGGGGGAGGGGCAGGTGAAAAACTGTTTTTT.

The chain carries TRBV21-1 and TRBJ1-1. TRBV21-1 is assigned pseudogene status. The CDR3 extends over 14 amino acids. The chain's CDR3 is CASSKKPLSVEAFF. The DNA of the CDR3 is TGTGCCAGCAGCAAAAAGCCTCTCTCGGTCGAAGCTTTCTTT.

The rearrangement joins TRBV30 to TRBJ2-2; weak D call: TRBD1 (6 bases). V was trimmed by 7 bases and J by 5 bases, leaving 17 bases between them. The CDR3 sequence is 14 residues long. Germline V CDR1 and CDR2: GTSNPN, SVGIG (reference sequence). CDR3: CASLPGQKTGELFF. CDR3 nucleotide sequence: TGTGCCTCGCTCCCGGGACAAAAAACCGGGGAGCTGTTTTTT.

The V gene is TRBV6-6, the J gene TRBJ1-4; TRBD1 matches at 7 bases. CDR3 length equals 14 residues. V trimming: 5 bases; J trimming: 8 bases; junction bases outside the gene matches: 8. In germline, CDR1 is MNHNY, CDR2 SVGAGI (reference sequence). CDR3 coding DNA: TGTGCCAGCAGTCCGACAGGGATGAACGAAAAACTGTTTTTT. Amino acids: CASSPTGMNEKLFF.

The V and J genes are TRBV30 and TRBJ1-2, with TRBD1 matching over 8 bases. The CDR3 covers 14 residues. Per the germline V gene, CDR1 is GTSNPN and CDR2 is SVGIG (reference sequence). The V segment lost 5 bases and the J segment 3 bases; nucleotides outside the gene matches: 8. The CDR3 reads CAWAGTGGDYGYTF. CDR3 DNA: TGTGCCTGGGCCGGGACAGGAGGAGACTATGGCTACACCTTC.

This clone was seen a handful of times. This rearrangement joins TRBV11-3 to TRBJ2-3; D is ambiguous. V was pared by 3 bases and J by 4 bases, with 11 bases between. This CDR3 contains 14 residues. Per the germline V gene, CDR1 is SGHNT and CDR2 is YENEEA. The CDR3: CASSFGGSADTQYF. DNA of the CDR3: TGTGCCAGCAGCTTCGGCGGTTCGGCAGATACGCAGTATTTT.

V and J are TRBV7-9 and TRBJ1-3; 9 bases are a match to TRBD1. There are 19 residues in the CDR3. With V trimmed by 5 bases and J by 0 bases, 14 bases remained unmatched. In germline, CDR1 is SEHNR, CDR2 FQNEAQ (reference sequence). The CDR3 region is CASSPWTGEAGISGNTIYF. The CDR3 region has the DNA TGTGCCAGCAGCCCCTGGACAGGGGAGGCGGGGATCTCTGGAAACACCATATATTTT.

The chain joins TRBV11-2 to TRBJ1-2, with 7 bases lining up with TRBD1. From germline, CDR1 is SGHAT and CDR2 FQNNGV. The CDR3 contains 13 residues. J gave up 4 bases and V 8 bases, and 7 bases lay outside the gene matches. As DNA, the CDR3 is TGTGCCAGCGGATGGACAGGTACCTATGGCTACACCTTC. Translation: CASGWTGTYGYTF. Using reference TRBV11-2 and TRBJ1-2 for the parts outside the CDR3, the full variable domain is EAGVAQSPRYKIIEKRQSVAFWCNPISGHATLYWYQQILGQGPKLLIQFQNNGVVDDSQLPKDRFSAERLKGVDSTLKIQPAKLEDSAVYLCASGWTGTYGYTFGSGTRLTVV.

The chain combines TRBV10-1 with TRBJ2-7; 10 bases match TRBD1. V lost 5 bases, J lost 1 base, and 2 bases stayed unmatched. Germline assignment: CDR1 WNHNN and CDR2 SYGVQD (reference sequence). CDR3 length equals 14 residues. CDR3 protein: CASSPDRGSYEQYF. CDR3 sequence (DNA): TGCGCCAGCAGTCCGGACAGGGGGTCCTACGAGCAGTACTTC.

This chain links TRBV6-5 with TRBJ2-7, with 8 positions matching TRBD1. The germline V gene has CDR1 MNHEY and CDR2 SVGAGI. V was pared by 7 bases and J by 0 bases, with 5 bases of the junction left unmatched. The length of the CDR3 is 14 residues. This CDR3 reads CASTRTGLSYEQYF. The CDR3 DNA reads TGTGCCAGCACCAGGACAGGGCTCTCCTACGAGCAGTACTTC.

This chain uses TRBV28 with TRBJ2-1; tentatively, D is TRBD2 (6 bases). V was cut by 3 bases and J by 4 bases, with 13 bases left in between. Germline-derived CDR1 and CDR2 are MDHEN and SYDVKM. CDR3 length: 15 amino acids. The CDR3 loop is CASSFGGGRYNEQFF. In DNA form, the CDR3 reads TGTGCCAGCAGTTTCGGGGGAGGCCGATACAATGAGCAGTTCTTC.

V usage is TRBV7-2 and J usage is TRBJ2-2; D is ambiguous. Germline V gives CDR1 SGHTA, CDR2 FQGNSA. The CDR3 covers 13 residues. The V end lost 6 bases, the J end lost 4 bases, and 9 bases lay between the germline ends. The CDR3 region has the DNA TGTGCCAGCAGGATTCGCAGCACCGGGGAGCTGTTTTTT. Amino acid sequence: CASRIRSTGELFF. The variable domain in full, completed from reference TRBV7-2 and TRBJ2-2, reads GAGVSQSPSNKVTEKGKDVELRCDPISGHTALYWYRQSLGQGLEFLIYFQGNSAPDKSGLPSDRFSAERTGGSVSTLTIQRTQQEDSAVYLCASRIRSTGELFFGEGSRLTVL.

V is TRBV19 and J is TRBJ2-4; D may be TRBD1 (6 bases). Looked up from germline, CDR1 is LNHDA and CDR2 is SQIVND (reference sequence). V lost 6 bases to trimming and J lost 7 bases, with 16 bases between them. The CDR3 consists of 14 residues. The CDR3, as DNA: TGTGCCAGTAGGAACCAGAATCAGGGGAACATTCAGTACTTC. It codes for CASRNQNQGNIQYF.

This clone showed up just once. The V and J genes are TRBV2 and TRBJ1-2; tentatively, D is TRBD1 (5 bases). Looked up from germline, CDR1 is SNHLY and CDR2 is FYNNEI. CDR3 length: 11 amino acids. CDR3 coding DNA: TGTGAGTCAGCAGGGATCTATGGCTACACCTTC. Translation gives CESAGIYGYTF.

A few counts support this clone. DNA for the CDR3: TGTGCCAGCAACATTCAGGACAGATTGAACACTGAAGCTTTCTTT. Translation: CASNIQDRLNTEAFF. The rearrangement links TRBV7-9 to TRBJ1-1; possible D gene TRBD1, 6 bases. CDR3 length: 15 amino acids. Trimming removed 7 bases at V and 0 bases at J, with 15 bases between. Germline CDR1 SEHNR, CDR2 FQNEAQ (reference sequence).